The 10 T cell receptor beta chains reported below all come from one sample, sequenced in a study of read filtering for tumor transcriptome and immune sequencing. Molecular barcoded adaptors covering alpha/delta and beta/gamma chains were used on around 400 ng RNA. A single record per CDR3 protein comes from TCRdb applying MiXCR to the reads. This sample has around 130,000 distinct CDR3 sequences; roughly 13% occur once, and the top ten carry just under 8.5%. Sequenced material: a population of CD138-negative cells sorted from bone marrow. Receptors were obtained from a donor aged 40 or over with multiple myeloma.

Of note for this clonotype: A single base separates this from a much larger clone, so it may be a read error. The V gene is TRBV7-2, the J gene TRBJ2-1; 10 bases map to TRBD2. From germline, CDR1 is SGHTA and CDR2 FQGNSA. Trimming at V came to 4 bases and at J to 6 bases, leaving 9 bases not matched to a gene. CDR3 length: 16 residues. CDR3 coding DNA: TGTGCCAGCAGCTCCTTCTCTAGCGGGAGATTCAATGAGCAGTTCTTC. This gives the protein CASSSFSSGRFNEQFF.

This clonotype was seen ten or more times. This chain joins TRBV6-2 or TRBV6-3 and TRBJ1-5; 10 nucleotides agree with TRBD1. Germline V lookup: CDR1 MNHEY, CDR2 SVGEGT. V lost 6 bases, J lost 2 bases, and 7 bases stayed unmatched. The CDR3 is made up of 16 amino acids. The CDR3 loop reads CASRDSGTGGNQPQHF. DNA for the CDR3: TGTGCCAGCAGGGATTCCGGGACAGGGGGCAATCAGCCCCAGCATTTT.

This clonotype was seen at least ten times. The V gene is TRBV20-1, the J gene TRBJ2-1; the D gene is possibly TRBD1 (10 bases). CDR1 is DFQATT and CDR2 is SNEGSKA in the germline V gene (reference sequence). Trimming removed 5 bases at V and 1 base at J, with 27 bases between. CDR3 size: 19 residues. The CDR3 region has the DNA TGCAGTGCTCTTCCGGGACAGGGGTTTAGCGGGAGATCCTACAATGAGCAGTTCTTC. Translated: CSALPGQGFSGRSYNEQFF.

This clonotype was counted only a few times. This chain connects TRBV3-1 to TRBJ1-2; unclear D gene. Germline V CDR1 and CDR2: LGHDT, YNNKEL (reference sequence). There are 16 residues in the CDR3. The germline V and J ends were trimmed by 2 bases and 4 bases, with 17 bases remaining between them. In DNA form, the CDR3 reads TGTGCCAGCAGCCAACCTTTACTTACTCTAACCTATGGCTACACCTTC. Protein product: CASSQPLLTLTYGYTF.

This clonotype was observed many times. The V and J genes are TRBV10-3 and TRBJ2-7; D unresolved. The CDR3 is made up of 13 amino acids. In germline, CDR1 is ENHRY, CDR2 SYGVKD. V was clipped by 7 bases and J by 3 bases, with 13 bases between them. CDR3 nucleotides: TGTGCCATCAACAGTAGACCCGGCTACGAGCAGTACTTC. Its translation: CAINSRPGYEQYF.

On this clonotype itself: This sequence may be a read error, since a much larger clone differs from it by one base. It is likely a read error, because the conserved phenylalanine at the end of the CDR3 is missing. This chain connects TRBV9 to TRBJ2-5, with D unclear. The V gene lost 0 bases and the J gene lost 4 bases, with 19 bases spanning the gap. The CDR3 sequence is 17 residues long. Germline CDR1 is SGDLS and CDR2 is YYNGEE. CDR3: CASSVGSRRESAETQYV. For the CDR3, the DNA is TGTGCCAGCAGCGTAGGGAGCCGAAGAGAGTCGGCAGAGACCCAGTACGTC.

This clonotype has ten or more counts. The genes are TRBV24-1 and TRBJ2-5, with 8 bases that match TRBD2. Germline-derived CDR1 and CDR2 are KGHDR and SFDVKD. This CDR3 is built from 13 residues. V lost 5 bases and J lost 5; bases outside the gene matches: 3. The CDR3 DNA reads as TGTGCCACCAGTGTCCCGGGGGGGGAGACCCAGTACTTC. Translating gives CATSVPGGETQYF.

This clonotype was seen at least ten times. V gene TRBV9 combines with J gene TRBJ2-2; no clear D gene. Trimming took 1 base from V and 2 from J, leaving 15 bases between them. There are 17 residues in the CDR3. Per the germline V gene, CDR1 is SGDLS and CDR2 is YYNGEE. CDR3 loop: CASSVFRSAANTGELFF. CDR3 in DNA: TGTGCCAGCAGCGTATTTCGGAGCGCAGCAAACACCGGGGAGCTGTTTTTT.

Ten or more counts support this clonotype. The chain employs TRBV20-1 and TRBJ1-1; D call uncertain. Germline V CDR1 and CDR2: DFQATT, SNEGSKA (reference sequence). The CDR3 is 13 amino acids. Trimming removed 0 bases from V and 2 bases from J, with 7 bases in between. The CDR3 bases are TGCAGTGCTAGAGAACAGTTTAACACTGAAGCTTTCTTT. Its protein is CSAREQFNTEAFF.

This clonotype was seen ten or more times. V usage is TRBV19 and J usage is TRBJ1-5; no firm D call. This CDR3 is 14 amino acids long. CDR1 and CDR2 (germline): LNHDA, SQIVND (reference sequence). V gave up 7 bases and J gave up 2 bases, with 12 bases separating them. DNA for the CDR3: TGTGCCAGTAAACAGCTGCTGCGCAATCAGCCCCAGCATTTT. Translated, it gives CASKQLLRNQPQHF.